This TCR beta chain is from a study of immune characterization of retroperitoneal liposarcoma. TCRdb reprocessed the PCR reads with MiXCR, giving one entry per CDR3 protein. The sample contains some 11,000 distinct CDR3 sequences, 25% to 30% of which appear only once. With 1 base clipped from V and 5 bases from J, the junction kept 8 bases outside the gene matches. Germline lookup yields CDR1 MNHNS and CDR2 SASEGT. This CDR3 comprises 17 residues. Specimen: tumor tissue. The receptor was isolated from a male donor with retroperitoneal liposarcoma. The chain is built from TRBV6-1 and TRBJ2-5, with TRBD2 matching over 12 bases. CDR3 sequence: CASSEELAGGTSETQYF. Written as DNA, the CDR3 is TGTGCCAGCAGTGAAGAACTAGCGGGGGGCACAAGTGAGACCCAGTACTTC.